This record concerns one T cell receptor (beta chain) sequence. Clones were sequenced by immunoSEQ multiplex PCR, and TCRdb holds only the in-frame ones, with some missing. The data contain fewer than 25,000 clones, around four fifths of them singletons. These data originate in a study of PD-L1 blockade in urothelial cancer. Whole-study context: The researchers analyzed blood 3 weeks (second dose) and 6 weeks after treatment start.

This CDR3 region has 17 residues. The V end lost 5 bases, the J end lost 3 bases, and 21 bases lay between the germline ends. CDR1 and CDR2 from the germline V gene are PRHDT and FYEKMQ (reference sequence). Stated time point: peripheral blood 6 weeks after treatment start. The cohort comprised individuals with locally advanced or metastatic urothelial carcinoma. The sequences come from PBMCs, collected around atezolizumab (anti-PD-L1) treatment. This TCR was recovered from a man over 45 with urothelial cancer. V and J are TRBV13 and TRBJ2-3; a possible D gene is TRBD2 (6 bases). The CDR3 coding sequence is TGTGCCAGCAGCCATAGGCGGAGGGTCATGGTGACAGATACGCAGTATTTT. Its protein is CASSHRRRVMVTDTQYF.